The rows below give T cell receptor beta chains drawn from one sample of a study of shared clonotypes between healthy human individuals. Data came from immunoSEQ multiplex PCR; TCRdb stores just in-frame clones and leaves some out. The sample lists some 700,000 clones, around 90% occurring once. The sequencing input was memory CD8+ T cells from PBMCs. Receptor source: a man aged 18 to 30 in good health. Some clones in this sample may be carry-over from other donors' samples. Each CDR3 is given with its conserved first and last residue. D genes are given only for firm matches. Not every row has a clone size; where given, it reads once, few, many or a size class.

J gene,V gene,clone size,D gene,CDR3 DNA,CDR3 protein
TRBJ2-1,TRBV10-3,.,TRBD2,TGTGCCATCAGTGAGTTCTTAGCGGGAGGGCCCTACAATGAGCAGTTCTTC,CAISEFLAGGPYNEQFF
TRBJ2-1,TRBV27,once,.,TGTGCCAGCAGCCGCGACAGGAGCTCCTACAATGAGCAGTTCTTC,CASSRDRSSYNEQFF
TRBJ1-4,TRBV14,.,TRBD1,TGTGCCAGCAGCCATCCGGACAGGGAAGGGACTAATGAAAAACTGTTTTTT,CASSHPDREGTNEKLFF
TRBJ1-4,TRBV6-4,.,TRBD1,TGTGCCAAACGGGACAGGGGGCGCGGGTCTAATGAAAAACTGTTTTTT,CAKRDRGRGSNEKLFF
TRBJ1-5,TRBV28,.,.,TGTGCCAGCAGTTTAAGCAGGCTTACCAATCAGCCCCAGCATTTT,CASSLSRLTNQPQHF
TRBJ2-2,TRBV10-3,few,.,TGTGCCACACTCGGAGCCCGTGGCACCGGGGAGCTGTTTTTT,CATLGARGTGELFF
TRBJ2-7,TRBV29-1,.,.,TGCAGCGTTGAAGCCCCAATGGGCCAACGCGAGTACTTC,CSVEAPMGQREYF
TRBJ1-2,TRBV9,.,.,TGTGCCAGCAGCGTAGCTTACAGTGACTATGGCTACACCTTC,CASSVAYSDYGYTF
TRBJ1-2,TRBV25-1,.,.,TGTGCCAGCAGTGAATCCGGGGAGTATGGCTACACCTTC,CASSESGEYGYTF
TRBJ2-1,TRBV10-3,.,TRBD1,TGTGCCATCAGTGAGGCAGGGGGCTTAGGGAATGAGCAGTTCTTC,CAISEAGGLGNEQFF
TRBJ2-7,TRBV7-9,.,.,TGTGCCAGCAGCGCAGAGGGAGTTCGGGTGAACGAGCAGTACTTC,CASSAEGVRVNEQYF
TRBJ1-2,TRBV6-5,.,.,TGTGCCAGCAGTTCGGCAGGGTTGGATGGCTACACCTTC,CASSSAGLDGYTF
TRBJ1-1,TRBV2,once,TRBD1,TGTGCCAGCAGGGACAGGGGCTTTCTGAACACTGAAGCTTTCTTT,CASRDRGFLNTEAFF
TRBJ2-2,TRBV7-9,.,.,TGTGCCAGCAGCCGTGAGGGACACACCAAAGCCGGGGAGCTGTTTTTT,CASSREGHTKAGELFF
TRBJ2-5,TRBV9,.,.,TGTGCCAGCAGCGTAGAGCCCCACGGGCTCCAAGAGACCCAGTACTTC,CASSVEPHGLQETQYF
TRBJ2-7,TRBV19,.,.,TGTGCCAGTAGTATATCTCACGCGTCCGAGCAGTACTTC,CASSISHASEQYF
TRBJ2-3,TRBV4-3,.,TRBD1,TGCGCCAGCAGCCAAGGGGACAGGGGCTACACAGATACGCAGTATTTT,CASSQGDRGYTDTQYF
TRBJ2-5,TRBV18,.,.,TGTGCCAGCGCCCAAGGGAAAGAGACCCAGTACTTC,CASAQGKETQYF
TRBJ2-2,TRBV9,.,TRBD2,TGTGCCAGCAGCGATCAGCTAGCGGGAGGGGGGACCGGGGAGCTGTTTTTT,CASSDQLAGGGTGELFF
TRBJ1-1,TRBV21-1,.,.,TGTGCCAGCAGCAAGGCCCCGAAGGGGGAACACACTGAAGCTTTCTTT,CASSKAPKGEHTEAFF
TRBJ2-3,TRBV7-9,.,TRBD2,TGTGCCAGCAGCTTCGAGGGAGGGCATACAGATACGCAGTATTTT,CASSFEGGHTDTQYF
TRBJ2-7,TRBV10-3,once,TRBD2,TGTGCCATCAGTGAGCCCCGGTTGAGCGGGGTCGCCTACGAGCAGTACTTC,CAISEPRLSGVAYEQYF
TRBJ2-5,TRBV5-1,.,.,TGCGCCAGCAGCTCACCGGTTTGGGGGACCCAGTACTTC,CASSSPVWGTQYF
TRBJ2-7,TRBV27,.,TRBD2,TGTGCCAGCAGTTGGGGCCTGATGGGGGAGGGGTACGAGCAGTACTTC,CASSWGLMGEGYEQYF
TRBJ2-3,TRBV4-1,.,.,TGCGCCAGCAGCCAAGGTAGAACAGAGCCCACAGATACGCAGTATTTT,CASSQGRTEPTDTQYF
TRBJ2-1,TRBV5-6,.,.,TGTGCCAGCAGCTTGGTACCGGAGGGTCCCTACAATGAGCAGTTCTTC,CASSLVPEGPYNEQFF
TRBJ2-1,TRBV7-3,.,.,TGTGCCAGCAGCTTAGGGCGGAGCCCTTACAATGAGCAGTTCTTC,CASSLGRSPYNEQFF
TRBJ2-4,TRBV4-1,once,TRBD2,TGCGCCAGCAGCCAACCAACTAGCGGCCTAGCCAAAAACATTCAGTACTTC,CASSQPTSGLAKNIQYF
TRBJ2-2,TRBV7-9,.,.,TGTGCCAGCAGCCCCCTAGGCGGGGAGCTGTTTTTT,CASSPLGGELFF
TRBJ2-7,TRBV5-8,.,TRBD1,TGTGCCAGCAGCCCCTTGACAGGGACCTTTTACGAGCAGTACTTC,CASSPLTGTFYEQYF
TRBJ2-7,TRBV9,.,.,TGTGCCAGCAGCCTCCGGGACTTCGACTCCTACGAGCAGTACTTC,CASSLRDFDSYEQYF
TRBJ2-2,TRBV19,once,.,TGTGCCAGTAGTATAATGACGGCCGCGAACACCGGGGAGCTGTTTTTT,CASSIMTAANTGELFF
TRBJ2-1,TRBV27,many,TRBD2,TGTGCCAGCAGTTTAAATCCGGGGGGAGGACCCTACAATGAGCAGTTCTTC,CASSLNPGGGPYNEQFF
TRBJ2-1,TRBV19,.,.,TGTGCCAGTAGTACGCGGCCCAGTTTAGATGAGCAGTTCTTC,CASSTRPSLDEQFF
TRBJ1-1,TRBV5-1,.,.,TGCGCCAGCAGCTTGTATGAGGGGACGAACACTGAAGCTTTCTTT,CASSLYEGTNTEAFF